Each of the 30 T cell receptor beta chains below was sequenced from the same sample in a study of CD8 T cells in Susac syndrome. An input of roughly 0.5 to 1 ug of RNA was subjected to reverse transcription using random hexamers. A single record per CDR3 protein comes from TCRdb applying MiXCR to the immunoSEQ multiplex PCR reads. Of around 45,000 distinct CDR3 sequences in the sample, 80% to 95% were seen once. The specimen was CD8+ T cells from PBMCs. The origin of the receptors is a human donor in good health.

The V gene is TRBV12-3 or TRBV12-4, the J gene TRBJ1-4; D is unclear. The CDR3 has 14 amino acids. The V end was cut by 4 bases, the J end by 7 bases, with 13 bases between. The CDR3 bases are TGTGCCAGCAGTTCCTCGGCGTGGGGTGAAAAACTGTTTTTT. Its protein is CASSSSAWGEKLFF.

V is TRBV11-2 and J is TRBJ2-3; perhaps TRBD1 as D (6 bases). The CDR3 has 14 residues. Looked up from germline, CDR1 is SGHAT and CDR2 is FQNNGV. V was trimmed by 5 bases and J by 4 bases, leaving 13 bases between them. The chain's CDR3 is CASSPYRASDTQYF. The DNA of the CDR3 is TGTGCCAGCAGCCCCTACAGGGCTTCAGATACGCAGTATTTT.

The J gene is TRBJ1-2, the V gene TRBV28; weak D call: TRBD1 (5 bases). Germline V gene sequence: CDR1 MDHEN, CDR2 SYDVKM. V lost 6 bases and J lost 6, with 14 bases in between. The CDR3 is made up of 13 amino acids. The CDR3, as DNA: TGTGCCAGCAGCCCTGGGACTTTCCATGGCTACACCTTC. Protein product: CASSPGTFHGYTF.

The chain employs TRBV11-2 and TRBJ2-3; 7 nucleotides match TRBD2. V trimming: 5 bases; J trimming: 0 bases; junction bases outside the gene matches: 5. CDR1 and CDR2 from the germline V gene are SGHAT and FQNNGV. This CDR3 has 15 residues. The CDR3 sequence: CASSPERGSTDTQYF. The CDR3 DNA is TGTGCCAGCAGCCCAGAGCGGGGAAGCACAGATACGCAGTATTTT.

This chain links TRBV24-1 with TRBJ2-5, with 9 bases identical to TRBD1. The CDR3 extends over 16 amino acids. CDR1 is KGHDR and CDR2 is SFDVKD in the germline V gene. Losses at the gene ends were 3 bases for V and 0 bases for J; bases not matched to a gene: 4. CDR3 nucleotides: TGTGCCACCAGTGATCCGGACAGGGGCTACCAAGAGACCCAGTACTTC. Protein sequence: CATSDPDRGYQETQYF.

J is TRBJ1-1 and V is TRBV5-1; D unresolved. The CDR3 is 14 amino acids. Per germline, CDR1 SGHRS and CDR2 YFSETQ. V was clipped by 4 bases and J by 0 bases, with 10 bases between them. CDR3 amino acids: CASSEGNMNTEAFF. CDR3 sequence (DNA): TGCGCCAGCAGCGAGGGCAACATGAACACTGAAGCTTTCTTT.

The chain combines TRBV29-1 with TRBJ1-4; TRBD1 is a possible D gene (5 bases). From germline, CDR1 is SQVTM and CDR2 ANQGSEA. Trimming left V 7 bases short and J 0 bases short, with 18 bases between. CDR3 length: 16 amino acids. Here the CDR3 DNA reads TGCAGCGCCATGGGGGGGACGGTAGCAACTAATGAAAAACTGTTTTTT. It is translated as CSAMGGTVATNEKLFF.

J is TRBJ2-7 and V is TRBV13; the D call may be TRBD1 or TRBD2 (5 bases each). Per germline, CDR1 PRHDT and CDR2 FYEKMQ (reference sequence). This CDR3 comprises 12 residues. The V end lost 6 bases, the J end lost 6 bases, and 12 bases lay between the germline ends. The CDR3 reads CASSPPGREQYF. CDR3 DNA: TGTGCCAGCAGTCCCCCGGGGCGCGAGCAGTACTTC.

The chain recombines TRBV5-1 with TRBJ1-2; TRBD1 agrees at 9 bases. Germline assignment: CDR1 SGHRS and CDR2 YFSETQ. V gave up 4 bases and J gave up 8 bases; unmatched junction bases: 6. CDR3 length: 13 residues. CDR3 in DNA: TGCGCCAGCAGCGCCGGGACAGGGATCGGCTACACCTTC. It yields the protein CASSAGTGIGYTF.

This clonotype was picked up one time. The gene calls are TRBV3-1 and TRBJ2-1, with TRBD2 matching over 8 bases. The CDR3 is made up of 17 amino acids. With V trimmed by 2 bases and J by 9 bases, 15 bases remained unmatched. Germline-derived CDR1 and CDR2 are LGHDT and YNNKEL (reference sequence). This chain's CDR3 is CASSQIPGLGDSAEQFF. The CDR3 nucleotides are TGTGCCAGCAGCCAAATACCGGGACTAGGGGATTCCGCTGAGCAGTTCTTC.

V and J are TRBV14 and TRBJ2-7, with 8 bases matching TRBD1. With 0 bases clipped from V and 5 bases from J, the junction kept 12 bases outside the gene matches. The CDR3 loop spans 17 amino acids. The germline CDR1 and CDR2 sequences are SGHDN and FVKESK. CDR3: CASSQDRRRGPEHEQYF. CDR3 bases: TGTGCCAGCAGCCAAGATAGGCGCAGGGGGCCCGAGCACGAGCAGTACTTC.

The rearrangement joins TRBV4-2 to TRBJ2-7; tentative D call: TRBD2 (6 bases). V was trimmed by 4 bases and J by 5 bases, leaving 9 bases between them. The V gene's germline CDR1 is LGHNA and CDR2 YNFKEQ. The CDR3 spans 12 residues. The CDR3 DNA sequence: TGTGCCAGCAGCCCCACGGGGGACGAGCAGTACTTC. This codes for CASSPTGDEQYF.

The chain has TRBV29-1 and TRBJ2-7; D uncertain. V shed 3 bases and J shed 2 bases, with 8 bases lying between them. This CDR3 has 12 amino acids. The germline CDR1 and CDR2 sequences are SQVTM and ANQGSEA. The CDR3 reads CSVEKGPYEQYF. The CDR3 DNA reads TGCAGCGTTGAGAAGGGCCCCTACGAGCAGTACTTC.

The rearrangement links TRBV5-4 to TRBJ1-1, with TRBD1 identical over 7 bases. In germline, CDR1 is SGHNT, CDR2 YYREEE (reference sequence). The trim removed 4 bases at V and 1 base at J, leaving 7 bases unmatched. The CDR3 length is 15 residues. As DNA, the CDR3 is TGTGCCAGCAGCACAGACAGGGTCGAGAACACTGAAGCTTTCTTT. It codes for CASSTDRVENTEAFF.

This sequence joins TRBV5-1 and TRBJ2-7, with D perhaps matching TRBD1 or TRBD2 (5 bases each). Germline lookup yields CDR1 SGHRS and CDR2 YFSETQ. This CDR3 contains 12 residues. The V gene lost 0 bases and the J gene lost 5 bases, with 6 bases spanning the gap. Here the CDR3 DNA reads TGCGCCAGCAGCTTGGGGGACCACGAGCAGTACTTC. It codes for CASSLGDHEQYF.

This chain connects TRBV29-1 to TRBJ2-3; 8 positions match TRBD2. The CDR3 consists of 14 residues. The V and J ends lost 2 bases and 6 bases, in that order; junction bases with no gene match: 7. Germline lookup yields CDR1 SQVTM and CDR2 ANQGSEA. Here the CDR3 DNA reads TGCAGCGTTGAAACAGCGGGAGTTCCGGATACGCAGTATTTT. Translating gives CSVETAGVPDTQYF.

The J gene is TRBJ2-7, the V gene TRBV5-6; D tentatively reads TRBD1 or TRBD2 (5 bases each). V lost 4 bases to trimming and J lost 0 bases, with 11 bases between them. The CDR3 consists of 14 residues. Germline CDR1 reads SGHDT; CDR2 reads YYEEEE. CDR3 amino acids: CASSTGTPSYEQYF. Here the CDR3 DNA reads TGTGCCAGCAGCACCGGGACCCCCTCCTACGAGCAGTACTTC. Based on the CDR3 plus reference TRBV5-6 and TRBJ2-7, the full variable domain is DAGVTQSPTHLIKTRGQQVTLRCSPKSGHDTVSWYQQALGQGPQFIFQYYEEEERQRGNFPDRFSGHQFPNYSSELNVNALLLGDSALYLCASSTGTPSYEQYFGPGTRLTVT.

This sequence joins TRBV12-3 or TRBV12-4 and TRBJ2-7; 11 bases align to TRBD2. V dropped 3 bases and J dropped 5; count of bases not matched to a gene: 12. CDR3 length: 17 amino acids. CDR3 residues: CASSFPLAGGPSDEQYF. CDR3 nucleotide sequence: TGTGCCAGCAGTTTCCCCTTAGCGGGAGGGCCCTCGGACGAGCAGTACTTC.

The rearrangement joins TRBV28 to TRBJ1-1; 9 bases line up with TRBD1. Per germline, CDR1 MDHEN and CDR2 SYDVKM. The ends lost 2 bases at V and 1 base at J; junction bases unmatched: 2. This CDR3 spans 15 amino acids. Here the CDR3 reads CASSLLTGGNTEAFF. CDR3 in DNA: TGTGCCAGCAGTTTACTGACAGGGGGGAACACTGAAGCTTTCTTT. The full variable domain, rest sourced from reference TRBV28 and TRBJ1-1, is DVKVTQSSRYLVKRTGEKVFLECVQDMDHENMFWYRQDPGLGLRLIYFSYDVKMKEKGDIPEGYSVSREKKERFSLILESASTNQTSMYLCASSLLTGGNTEAFFGQGTRLTVV.

This chain's CDR3 is CASSPGMRGTGELFF. For the CDR3, the DNA is TGTGCCAGCAGTCCGGGCATGAGGGGCACCGGGGAGCTGTTTTTT. The chain uses TRBV6-1 and TRBJ2-2, with D possibly called TRBD1 or TRBD2 (5 bases each). Trimming stripped 5 bases from V and 4 bases from J, with 14 bases between. Germline V gene lookup returns CDR1 MNHNS and CDR2 SASEGT. The CDR3 covers 15 residues.

This sequence joins TRBV7-9 and TRBJ1-5; 8 positions match TRBD1. The CDR3 is 14 residues long. After removal of 3 bases from V and 2 bases from J, the junction contained 0 bases not matched to a gene. Germline-derived CDR1 and CDR2 are SEHNR and FQNEAQ (reference sequence). The CDR3 loop is CASSLGQGNQPQHF. The CDR3 DNA reads TGTGCCAGCAGCTTGGGACAGGGCAATCAGCCCCAGCATTTT.

V is TRBV20-1 and J is TRBJ2-1; 10 nucleotides match TRBD1. V lost 3 bases, J lost 1 base, and 6 bases stayed unmatched. This CDR3 has 16 amino acids. Per germline, CDR1 DFQATT and CDR2 SNEGSKA (reference sequence). CDR3 nucleotides: TGCAGTGCTAGCGCAGCGGGACAGGGGTCCTACAATGAGCAGTTCTTC. It yields the protein CSASAAGQGSYNEQFF.

The genes are TRBV11-2 and TRBJ2-7; no definite D call. Germline loops: CDR1 SGHAT, CDR2 FQNNGV. This CDR3 is built from 14 residues. Trimming removed 2 bases at V and 1 base at J, with 9 bases between. The CDR3 DNA sequence: TGTGCCAGCAGCTTATGGGCAGATTCCTACGAGCAGTACTTC. It is translated as CASSLWADSYEQYF.

There are a few counts of this clonotype. This chain joins TRBV29-1 and TRBJ1-2, with a possible D match to TRBD1 (6 bases). The germline V and J ends were trimmed by 5 bases and 7 bases, with 11 bases remaining between them. Germline lookup yields CDR1 SQVTM and CDR2 ANQGSEA. The CDR3 spans 11 residues. CDR3 sequence reads: CSVSSQGGYTF. The CDR3 nucleotides read TGCAGCGTTAGTTCACAGGGTGGCTACACCTTC.

The chain combines TRBV29-1 with TRBJ2-3; 14 bases align to TRBD2. This CDR3 is built from 17 residues. CDR1 is SQVTM and CDR2 is ANQGSEA in the germline V gene. V trimming: 1 base; J trimming: 0 bases; junction bases outside the gene matches: 3. CDR3 sequence reads: CSVEGLAGGTSTDTQYF. The CDR3 DNA sequence: TGCAGCGTTGAAGGACTAGCGGGAGGGACTAGCACAGATACGCAGTATTTT.

J is TRBJ1-2 and V is TRBV5-1, with 8 bases fitting TRBD1. The V gene end was trimmed by 4 bases and the J gene end by 6 bases; junction bases not matched to a gene: 8. This CDR3 comprises 14 residues. Germline V gene sequence: CDR1 SGHRS, CDR2 YFSETQ. CDR3 nucleotide sequence: TGCGCCAGCAGCCCTCGACAGGGGTACGATGGCTACACCTTC. It is translated as CASSPRQGYDGYTF.

The J gene is TRBJ2-7, the V gene TRBV3-1, with D unclear. The germline V and J ends were trimmed by 5 bases and 0 bases, with 11 bases remaining between them. The CDR3 has 14 residues. The germline gives CDR1 LGHDT, CDR2 YNNKEL (reference sequence). CDR3 amino acids: CASSSEPSSYEQYF. In DNA form, the CDR3 reads TGTGCCAGCAGCTCGGAACCGAGCTCCTACGAGCAGTACTTC.

J is TRBJ2-5 and V is TRBV7-9; D is perhaps TRBD2 (6 bases). Germline lookup yields CDR1 SEHNR and CDR2 FQNEAQ (reference sequence). Trimming removed 0 bases from V and 4 bases from J, with 15 bases in between. The CDR3 is made up of 16 amino acids. The CDR3 here is CASSLAYSGVRETQYF. CDR3 in DNA: TGTGCCAGCAGCTTAGCTTACTCGGGAGTTCGAGAGACCCAGTACTTC.

This clonotype was counted a single time. The chain links TRBV23-1 to TRBJ1-5; TRBD1 matches at 7 bases. TRBV23-1 carries the ORF label, with uncertain function. The CDR3 covers 19 residues. The trim removed 7 bases at V and 2 bases at J, leaving 20 bases unmatched. In DNA form, the CDR3 reads TGCGCCAGCACACCATCCTCGGGTGGACACAGGGGTGGCAATCAGCCCCAGCATTTT. As protein: CASTPSSGGHRGGNQPQHF.

The J gene is TRBJ2-5, the V gene TRBV28; D remains unclear. Between the trimmed V and J ends, which lost 2 bases and 5 bases, there was a span of 9 bases. CDR3 length: 13 amino acids. Germline CDR1 reads MDHEN; CDR2 reads SYDVKM. CDR3 sequence: CASSLPDIETQYF. The CDR3 bases are TGTGCCAGCAGTTTACCAGACATCGAGACCCAGTACTTC.